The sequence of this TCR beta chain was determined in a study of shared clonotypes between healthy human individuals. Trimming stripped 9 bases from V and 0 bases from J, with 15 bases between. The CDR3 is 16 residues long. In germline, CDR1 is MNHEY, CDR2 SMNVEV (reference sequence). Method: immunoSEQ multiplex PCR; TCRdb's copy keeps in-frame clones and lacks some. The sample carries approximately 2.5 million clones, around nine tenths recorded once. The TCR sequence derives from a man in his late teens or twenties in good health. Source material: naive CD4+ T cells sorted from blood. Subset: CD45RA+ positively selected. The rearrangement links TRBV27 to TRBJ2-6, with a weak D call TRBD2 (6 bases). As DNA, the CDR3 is TGTGCCAGTGGGGGAGGTTTAAGCTCTGGGGCCAACGTCCTGACTTTC. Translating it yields CASGGGLSSGANVLTF.